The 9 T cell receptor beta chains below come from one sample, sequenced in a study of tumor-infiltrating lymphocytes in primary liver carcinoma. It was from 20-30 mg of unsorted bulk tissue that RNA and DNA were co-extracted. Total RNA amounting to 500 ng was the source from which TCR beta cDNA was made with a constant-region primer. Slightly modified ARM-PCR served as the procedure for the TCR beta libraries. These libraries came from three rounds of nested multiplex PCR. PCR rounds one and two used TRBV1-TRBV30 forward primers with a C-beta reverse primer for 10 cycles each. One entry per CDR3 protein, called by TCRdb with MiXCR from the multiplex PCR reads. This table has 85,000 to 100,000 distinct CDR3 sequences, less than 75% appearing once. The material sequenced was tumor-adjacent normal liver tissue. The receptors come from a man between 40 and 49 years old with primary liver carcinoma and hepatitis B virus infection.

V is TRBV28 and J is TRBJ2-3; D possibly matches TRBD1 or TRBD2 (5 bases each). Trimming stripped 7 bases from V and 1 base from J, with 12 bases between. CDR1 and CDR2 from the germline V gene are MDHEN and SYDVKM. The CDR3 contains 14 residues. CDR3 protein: CASNLGDGTDTQYF. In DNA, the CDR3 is TGTGCCAGCAATTTGGGGGACGGCACAGATACGCAGTATTTT.

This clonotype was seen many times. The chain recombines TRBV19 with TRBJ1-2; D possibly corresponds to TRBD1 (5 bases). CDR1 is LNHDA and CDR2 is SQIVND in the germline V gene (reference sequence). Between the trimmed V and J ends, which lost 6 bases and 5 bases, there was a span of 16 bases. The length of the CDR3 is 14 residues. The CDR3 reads CASRTTGVPYGYTF. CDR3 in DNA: TGTGCCAGTAGAACTACAGGTGTCCCTTATGGCTACACCTTC. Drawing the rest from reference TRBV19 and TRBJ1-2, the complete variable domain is DGGITQSPKYLFRKEGQNVTLSCEQNLNHDAMYWYRQDPGQGLRLIYYSQIVNDFQKGDIAEGYSVSREKKESFPLTVTSAQKNPTAFYLCASRTTGVPYGYTFGSGTRLTVV.

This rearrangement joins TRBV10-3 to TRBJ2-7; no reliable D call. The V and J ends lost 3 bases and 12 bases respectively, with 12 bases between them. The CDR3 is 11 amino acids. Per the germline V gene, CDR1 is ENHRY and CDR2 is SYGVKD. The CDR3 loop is CAISERSEWYF. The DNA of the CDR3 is TGTGCCATCAGTGAACGGAGCGAGTGGTACTTC.

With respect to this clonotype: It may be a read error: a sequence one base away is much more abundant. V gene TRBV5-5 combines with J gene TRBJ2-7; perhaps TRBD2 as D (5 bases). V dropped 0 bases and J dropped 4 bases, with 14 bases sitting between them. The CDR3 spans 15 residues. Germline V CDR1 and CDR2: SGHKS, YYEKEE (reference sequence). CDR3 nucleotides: TGTGCCAGCAGCTTGGCCCTAACGGGGTATTACGAGCAGTACTTC. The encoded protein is CASSLALTGYYEQYF.

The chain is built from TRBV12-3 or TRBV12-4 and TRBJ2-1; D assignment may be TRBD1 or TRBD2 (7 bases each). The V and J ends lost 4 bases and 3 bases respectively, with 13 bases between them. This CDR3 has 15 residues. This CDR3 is CASSSGGVVYNEQFF. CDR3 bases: TGTGCCAGCAGTTCAGGGGGGGTGGTCTACAATGAGCAGTTCTTC.

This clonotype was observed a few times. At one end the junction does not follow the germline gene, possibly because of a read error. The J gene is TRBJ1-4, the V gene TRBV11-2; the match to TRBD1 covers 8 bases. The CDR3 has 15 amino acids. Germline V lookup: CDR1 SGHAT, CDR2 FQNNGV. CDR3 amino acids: CASGSTGQGGEKLFF. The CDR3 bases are TGTGCCAGCGGCTCAACTGGACAGGGCGGTGAAAAACTATTTTTT. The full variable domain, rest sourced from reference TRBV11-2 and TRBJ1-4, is EAGVAQSPRYKIIEKRQSVAFWCNPISGHATLYWYQQILGQGPKLLIQFQNNGVVDDSQLPKDRFSAERLKGVDSTLKIQPAKLEDSAVYLCASGSTGQGGEKLFFGSGTQLSVL.

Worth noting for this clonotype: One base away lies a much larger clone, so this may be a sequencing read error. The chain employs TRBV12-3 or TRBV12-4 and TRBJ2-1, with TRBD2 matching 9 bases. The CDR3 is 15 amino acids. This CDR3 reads CASRKLAGGYNGQFF. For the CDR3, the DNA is TGTGCCAGCAGAAAACTAGCGGGTGGGTACAATGGGCAGTTCTTC.

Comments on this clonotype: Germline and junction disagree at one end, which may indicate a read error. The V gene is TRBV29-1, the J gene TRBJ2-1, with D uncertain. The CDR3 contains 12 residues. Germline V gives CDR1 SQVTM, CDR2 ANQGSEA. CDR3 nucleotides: TGCAGCGCGAGCGTGTGGGGTAATGAGCAGCTCTTC. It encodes CSASVWGNEQLF.

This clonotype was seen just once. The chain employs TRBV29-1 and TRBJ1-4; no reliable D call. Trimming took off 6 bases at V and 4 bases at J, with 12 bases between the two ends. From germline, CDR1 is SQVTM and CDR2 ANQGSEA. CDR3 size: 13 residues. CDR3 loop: CSVLVDYNEKLFF. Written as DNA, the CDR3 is TGCAGCGTCCTGGTTGACTATAATGAAAAACTGTTTTTT.